This entry concerns a single T cell receptor beta chain. The data derive from a study of blood T cell repertoires in COVID-19. Study details: Italy, Spain and the United States were the sources of the convalescent and acute COVID-19 samples. T cells, B-cell-depleted T cells, or PBMCs provided the cDNA or gDNA that served as material.

After removal of 4 bases from V and 0 bases from J, the junction contained 4 bases not matched to a gene. Germline loops: CDR1 MRHNA, CDR2 SNTAGT. The CDR3 length is 15 residues. Original data processing: It was from reference gene primer amplification that nucleated cell counts were estimated. TCRdb keeps only in-frame clones here, not all; method: immunoSEQ multiplex PCR. Clone size and V and J calls were adopted from that table, with D and trimming inferred from the DNA. The sample lists 400,000 to 550,000 clones, roughly 90% occurring once. This receptor was obtained from a woman in her thirties with acute or convalescent COVID-19. The sample taken for sequencing was peripheral blood. The chain couples TRBV6-4 to TRBJ1-1; the match to TRBD1 covers 8 bases. The CDR3, as DNA: TGTGCCAGCAGTGCCCCAGGGGGCATGAACACTGAAGCTTTCTTT. Its protein product is CASSAPGGMNTEAFF.